One and the same sample provided the 28 T cell receptor beta chains below, sequenced in a study of Graves' ophthalmopathy and Graves' hyperthyroidism. Investigators amplified TCR beta CDR3 regions from RNA transcripts. Following a first-round RT-PCR that used HTBI primers, a second-round multiplex PCR was carried out. TCRdb independently ran MiXCR on the multiplex PCR reads; one entry per CDR3 protein. This table holds 650,000 to 800,000 distinct CDR3 sequences, over 40% found once. Input material: peripheral blood. These receptors were obtained from an adult man with Graves' ophthalmopathy.

This chain uses TRBV6-5 with TRBJ1-3, with TRBD1 as a possible D gene (5 bases). Germline V gives CDR1 MNHEY, CDR2 SVGAGI. The ends were cut back, 2 bases at V and 4 bases at J, with 15 bases in the middle. The CDR3 is 16 amino acids. The CDR3 DNA reads as TGTGCCAGCAGTTACCTCTTCGCAGGGACCGGAAACACCATATATTTT. It yields the protein CASSYLFAGTGNTIYF.

The chain links TRBV12-3 or TRBV12-4 to TRBJ1-3; TRBD1 might be the D (6 bases). Trimming removed 3 bases from V and 2 bases from J, with 11 bases in between. The CDR3 extends over 15 amino acids. The CDR3 nucleotides read TGTGCCAGCAGTTTCCAACAGGGTACTGGAAACACCATATATTTT. It specifies CASSFQQGTGNTIYF.

The rearrangement joins TRBV4-1 to TRBJ2-2; D uncertain. The germline CDR1 and CDR2 sequences are MGHRA and YSYEKL. The V end lost 4 bases, the J end lost 5 bases, and 11 bases lay between the germline ends. This CDR3 is 14 amino acids long. CDR3 loop: CASSPSEQTGELFF. The CDR3 DNA follows: TGCGCCAGCAGCCCTTCGGAACAGACCGGGGAGCTGTTTTTT.

The rearrangement joins TRBV5-1 to TRBJ1-2; 9 nucleotides match TRBD1. V lost 5 bases, J lost 4 bases, and 9 bases stayed unmatched. Germline lookup yields CDR1 SGHRS and CDR2 YFSETQ. The CDR3 covers 15 residues. DNA of the CDR3: TGCGCCAGCAGAAACGGACAGGGGATTTCCTATGGCTACACCTTC. It codes for CASRNGQGISYGYTF.

This clonotype was found a few times. The gene calls are TRBV6-5 and TRBJ1-2, with D unclear. The V end was cut by 0 bases, the J end by 5 bases, with 22 bases between. This CDR3 spans 18 amino acids. Germline CDR1 and CDR2: MNHEY and SVGAGI. Written as DNA, the CDR3 is TGTGCCAGCAGTTACTCGATGGCAGGCGCTGGGTCAGGTTATGGCTACACCTTC. This codes for CASSYSMAGAGSGYGYTF.

This rearrangement joins TRBV10-3 to TRBJ2-5, with TRBD2 identical over 9 bases. V shed 4 bases, J shed 5 bases, and the junction held 8 bases outside the gene matches. The V gene's germline CDR1 is ENHRY and CDR2 SYGVKD. The CDR3 length is 15 residues. This chain's CDR3 is CAISARAGGYETQYF. The CDR3 DNA sequence: TGTGCCATCAGTGCTAGAGCGGGAGGTTATGAGACCCAGTACTTC.

This clonotype has at least ten counts. This rearrangement joins TRBV10-2 to TRBJ2-2; 8 bases match TRBD1. The CDR3 runs to 15 residues. CDR1 and CDR2 (germline): WSHSY, SAAADI. V dropped 3 bases and J dropped 5; count of bases not matched to a gene: 5. CDR3 coding DNA: TGCGCCAGCAGTGACGCAGGGGGCGGAACCGGGGAGCTGTTTTTT. Translation: CASSDAGGGTGELFF.

This clonotype was counted ten times or more. The V gene is TRBV19, the J gene TRBJ2-5, with D perhaps matching TRBD1 (7 bases). V dropped 3 bases and J dropped 5 bases, with 19 bases sitting between them. This CDR3 is built from 16 residues. Germline V lookup: CDR1 LNHDA, CDR2 SQIVND (reference sequence). The CDR3: CASSMSAGGGGETQYF. CDR3 coding DNA: TGTGCCAGTAGTATGTCGGCAGGAGGAGGGGGCGAGACCCAGTACTTC.

This clonotype occurred many times. V gene TRBV20-1 combines with J gene TRBJ2-7; TRBD2 matches 13 bases. V lost 1 base, J lost 2 bases, and 2 bases stayed unmatched. Germline CDR1 and CDR2: DFQATT and SNEGSKA (reference sequence). The CDR3 spans 15 residues. The chain's CDR3 is CSARATSGGAYEQYF. CDR3 nucleotide sequence: TGCAGTGCTAGAGCTACTAGCGGGGGGGCCTACGAGCAGTACTTC.

The rearrangement uses TRBV9 and TRBJ2-2; a possible D gene is TRBD2 (5 bases). Germline V gives CDR1 SGDLS, CDR2 YYNGEE. Trimming left V 2 bases short and J 2 bases short, with 10 bases between. The CDR3 is 15 residues long. Written as DNA, the CDR3 is TGTGCCAGCAGCGTCGGGAACCGAAACACCGGGGAGCTGTTTTTT. Amino acid sequence: CASSVGNRNTGELFF.

With respect to this clonotype: Just one base apart from a much larger clone, this may be a read error. Because the CDR3 is missing its conserved closing phenylalanine or tryptophan, this is likely a read error. V and J are TRBV20-1 and TRBJ1-1; no clear D gene. The CDR3 contains 12 residues. V was trimmed by 5 bases and J by 1 base, leaving 8 bases between them. Germline V gene data show CDR1 as DFQATT and CDR2 as SNEGSKA (reference sequence). CDR3 sequence: CSAGEWNTEAFL. In DNA form, the CDR3 reads TGCAGTGCTGGGGAGTGGAACACTGAAGCTTTCCTT.

Concerning this clonotype itself: A much larger clonotype is one base distant, so this may be a read error. The V call is TRBV7-8, the J call TRBJ1-6; TRBD1 might be the D (5 bases). This CDR3 has 15 amino acids. Trimming shortened V by 0 bases and J by 7 bases, and 10 bases separated the two germline ends. Germline lookup yields CDR1 SGHVS and CDR2 FQNEAQ. CDR3 sequence reads: CASSLARWGNSPLHF. Written as DNA, the CDR3 is TGTGCCAGCAGCTTAGCCCGGTGGGGGAATTCACCCCTCCACTTT.

This clonotype was recorded many times. The chain recombines TRBV19 with TRBJ1-2; possible D gene TRBD1, 5 bases. Trimming stripped 5 bases from V and 0 bases from J, with 13 bases between. The CDR3 is made up of 15 amino acids. Germline values: CDR1 LNHDA, CDR2 SQIVND (reference sequence). CDR3 residues: CASSSLGGTNYGYTF. The CDR3 nucleotides read TGTGCCAGTAGTTCCTTGGGGGGGACTAACTATGGCTACACCTTC.

The genes are TRBV10-3 and TRBJ1-1; D ambiguous. CDR1 and CDR2 from the germline V gene are ENHRY and SYGVKD. Trimming took 4 bases from V and 7 from J, leaving 13 bases between them. The CDR3 spans 13 residues. The CDR3 DNA is TGTGCCATCAGTGGGTCTAGCGGTCGTGAAGCTTTCTTT. Its protein is CAISGSSGREAFF.

J is TRBJ2-7 and V is TRBV4-3; the D is unclear. The CDR3 covers 14 residues. Trimming took off 4 bases at V and 0 bases at J, with 10 bases between the two ends. From germline, CDR1 is LGHNA and CDR2 YSLEER. The CDR3 nucleotides read TGCGCCAGCAGCCCCAAAACCTCCTCCTACGAGCAGTACTTC. As protein: CASSPKTSSYEQYF.

V usage is TRBV7-9 and J usage is TRBJ1-4; D perhaps matches TRBD1 (5 bases). The CDR3 is 15 residues long. V lost 3 bases and J lost 8, with 16 bases in between. From germline, CDR1 is SEHNR and CDR2 FQNEAQ (reference sequence). CDR3 coding DNA: TGTGCCAGCAGCTTGCCGGGACCGGCGGCCGAAAAACTGTTTTTT. Residues: CASSLPGPAAEKLFF. Full variable domain (missing parts from reference TRBV7-9 and TRBJ1-4): DTGVSQNPRHKITKRGQNVTFRCDPISEHNRLYWYRQTLGQGPEFLTYFQNEAQLEKSRLLSDRFSAERPKGSFSTLEIQRTEQGDSAMYLCASSLPGPAAEKLFFGSGTQLSVL.

The count of this clonotype is one. The V and J genes are TRBV7-6 and TRBJ2-2, with a possible D match to TRBD1 (5 bases). Trimming cost V 7 bases and J 4 bases, with 10 bases left between them. The CDR3 has 13 residues. CDR1 is SGHVS, CDR2 FNYEAQ, per germline. CDR3 DNA sequence: TGTGCCAGCAATCTGGGGCGCACCGGGGAGCTGTTTTTT. Protein sequence: CASNLGRTGELFF. Variable domain in full (rest from reference TRBV7-6 and TRBJ2-2): GAGVSQSPRYKVTKRGQDVALRCDPISGHVSLYWYRQALGQGPEFLTYFNYEAQQDKSGLPNDRFSAERPEGSISTLTIQRTEQRDSAMYRCASNLGRTGELFFGEGSRLTVL.

The gene calls are TRBV20-1 and TRBJ1-1; TRBD1 agrees at 9 bases. Germline V gene lookup returns CDR1 DFQATT and CDR2 SNEGSKA (reference sequence). The CDR3 sequence is 16 residues long. The junction had 12 bases not matched to a gene; V was cut back by 3 bases and J by 4 bases. The DNA for the CDR3 is TGCAGTGCTAGCCCCCCGGGACAGGGCTCGGTCACTGAAGCTTTCTTT. Translating gives CSASPPGQGSVTEAFF.

This clonotype was counted at least ten times. The CDR3 sequence is CASRRDRGGYGYTF. The CDR3 nucleotides are TGTGCCAGCAGGCGGGACAGGGGAGGCTATGGCTACACCTTC. The gene calls are TRBV2 and TRBJ1-2; 10 positions agree with TRBD1. Germline trimming cut 6 bases from V and 4 bases from J; bases unmatched to any gene: 5. Germline values: CDR1 SNHLY, CDR2 FYNNEI. This CDR3 has 14 amino acids.

At least ten counts were recorded for this clonotype. The chain has TRBV7-6 and TRBJ2-2; 7 nucleotides agree with TRBD2. J lost 5 bases, V lost 2 bases, and 8 bases had no gene match. There are 16 residues in the CDR3. Germline assignment: CDR1 SGHVS and CDR2 FNYEAQ. The CDR3 loop reads CASSLSGGRGTGELFF. The DNA for the CDR3 is TGTGCCAGCAGCTTAAGTGGCGGGAGAGGTACCGGGGAGCTGTTTTTT.

This clonotype appeared a few times. The genes are TRBV16 and TRBJ2-7, with TRBD2 matching over 9 bases. In germline, CDR1 is KGHSY, CDR2 FQNENV. The V gene end was trimmed by 2 bases and the J gene end by 5 bases; junction bases not matched to a gene: 7. The CDR3 extends over 15 amino acids. CDR3 sequence reads: CASSQVNSGSHEQYF. The CDR3 region has the DNA TGTGCCAGCAGCCAAGTCAATAGCGGGAGCCACGAGCAGTACTTC.

The table lists this clonotype with many counts. V and J are TRBV9 and TRBJ1-1, with D perhaps TRBD1 (6 bases). CDR1 is SGDLS and CDR2 is YYNGEE in the germline V gene. The CDR3 covers 14 residues. V lost 0 bases to trimming and J lost 0 bases, with 6 bases between them. The CDR3 bases are TGTGCCAGCAGCGTAGCAGGGGTGAACACTGAAGCTTTCTTT. Translated: CASSVAGVNTEAFF. Variable domain in full (rest from reference TRBV9 and TRBJ1-1): DSGVTQTPKHLITATGQRVTLRCSPRSGDLSVYWYQQSLDQGLQFLIQYYNGEERAKGNILERFSAQQFPDLHSELNLSSLELGDSALYFCASSVAGVNTEAFFGQGTRLTVV.

This clonotype came up a few times. V gene TRBV18 combines with J gene TRBJ1-1; D is unclear. V shed 0 bases and J shed 6 bases, with 8 bases lying between them. This CDR3 region has 13 residues. Germline assignment: CDR1 KGHSH and CDR2 LQKENI. The chain's CDR3 is CASSPPTLPEAFF. The DNA of the CDR3 is TGTGCCAGCTCACCACCGACCTTACCTGAAGCTTTCTTT.

The V and J genes are TRBV10-3 and TRBJ1-2; maybe TRBD1 (6 bases). The CDR3 consists of 14 residues. Trimming cost V 2 bases and J 10 bases, with 17 bases left between them. Germline V gene lookup returns CDR1 ENHRY and CDR2 SYGVKD. CDR3 in DNA: TGTGCCATCAGTGAGGGGGGGACAAGCCCGAACTACACCTTC. This codes for CAISEGGTSPNYTF.

This clonotype was seen just once. The chain recombines TRBV25-1 with TRBJ1-1; D is ambiguous. The V gene lost 1 base and the J gene lost 5 bases, with 11 bases spanning the gap. The germline CDR1 and CDR2 sequences are MGHDK and SYGVNS. The CDR3 spans 14 residues. The CDR3 region is CASSESGTVTEAFF. The CDR3 region has the DNA TGTGCCAGCAGTGAATCTGGCACAGTGACTGAAGCTTTCTTT.

The V and J genes are TRBV2 and TRBJ1-1, with D perhaps matching TRBD1 (6 bases). Germline CDR1 is SNHLY and CDR2 is FYNNEI. The CDR3 sequence is 11 residues long. V was shortened by 8 bases and J by 8 bases, with 12 bases between the two germline ends. CDR3 sequence (DNA): TGTGCCAGCCGGACAGTGGTAGAAGCTTTCTTT. Its protein product is CASRTVVEAFF.

In this sample, this clonotype turned up many times. This chain uses TRBV19 with TRBJ1-5; D is perhaps TRBD1 (6 bases). From germline, CDR1 is LNHDA and CDR2 SQIVND (reference sequence). The CDR3 is 17 residues long. The V and J ends lost 3 bases and 0 bases respectively, with 15 bases between them. Here the CDR3 reads CASSMDGGTYSNQPQHF. The CDR3 DNA follows: TGTGCCAGTAGTATGGACGGCGGGACATATAGCAATCAGCCCCAGCATTTT. Full variable domain (outside the CDR3, taken from reference TRBV19 and TRBJ1-5): DGGITQSPKYLFRKEGQNVTLSCEQNLNHDAMYWYRQDPGQGLRLIYYSQIVNDFQKGDIAEGYSVSREKKESFPLTVTSAQKNPTAFYLCASSMDGGTYSNQPQHFGDGTRLSIL.

This clonotype came up a few times. V usage is TRBV10-3 and J usage is TRBJ1-2; possible D gene TRBD1, 6 bases. Trimming left V 10 bases short and J 4 bases short, with 22 bases between. This CDR3 is built from 15 residues. CDR1 ENHRY and CDR2 SYGVKD come from the germline V gene. The CDR3 sequence: CASSPEGGRSYGYTF. CDR3 DNA: TGTGCCAGCAGCCCTGAAGGGGGGAGGAGCTATGGCTACACCTTC.